The next 18 T cell receptor beta chains were all read from a single sample in a study of blood T cells in healthy people across ages. With a J-beta primer mix and a sample-barcoded 5' primer, a second PCR ran roughly 6 to 11 cycles. In TCRdb, the 5' RACE reads were re-called with MiXCR into one record per CDR3 protein. The sample lists under 2,000,000 distinct CDR3 sequences, about 50% occurring once. Sequencing used blood. Receptors were obtained from a woman in her forties in good health.

V is TRBV7-2 and J is TRBJ2-1; D remains ambiguous. The CDR3 spans 14 residues. The germline V and J ends were trimmed by 6 bases and 3 bases, with 12 bases remaining between them. The germline gives CDR1 SGHTA, CDR2 FQGNSA. CDR3 amino acids: CASSFAPDYNEQFF. The CDR3, as DNA: TGTGCCAGCAGTTTCGCACCTGACTACAATGAGCAGTTCTTC. Based on the CDR3 plus reference TRBV7-2 and TRBJ2-1, the full variable domain is GAGVSQSPSNKVTEKGKDVELRCDPISGHTALYWYRQSLGQGLEFLIYFQGNSAPDKSGLPSDRFSAERTGGSVSTLTIQRTQQEDSAVYLCASSFAPDYNEQFFGPGTRLTVL.

The chain couples TRBV2 to TRBJ2-1; 9 bases fit TRBD2. The CDR3 covers 16 residues. The V gene's germline CDR1 is SNHLY and CDR2 FYNNEI. The ends lost 2 bases at V and 4 bases at J; junction bases unmatched: 6. For the CDR3, the DNA is TGTGCCAGCAGTGAACGAAGACTAGCGGATTACAATGAGCAGTTCTTC. Its protein is CASSERRLADYNEQFF.

The chain uses TRBV7-2 and TRBJ2-1, with 12 nucleotides matching TRBD1. The CDR3 length is 13 residues. The junction had 4 bases not matched to a gene; V was cut back by 5 bases and J by 11 bases. The germline CDR1 and CDR2 sequences are SGHTA and FQGNSA. The CDR3 nucleotides read TGTGCCAGCAGCGTAGGGGACAGGGGGCAGCAGTTCTTC. Amino acids: CASSVGDRGQQFF.

This rearrangement joins TRBV7-2 to TRBJ2-1, with TRBD1 identical over 10 bases. This CDR3 region has 16 residues. The ends lost 5 bases at V and 5 bases at J; junction bases unmatched: 9. Germline V gene sequence: CDR1 SGHTA, CDR2 FQGNSA. CDR3 in amino acids: CASSPHTGTGDNEQFF. The CDR3 DNA sequence: TGTGCCAGCAGCCCACACACCGGGACAGGGGACAATGAGCAGTTCTTC.

This chain uses TRBV7-9 with TRBJ1-2; tentatively, D is TRBD1 (5 bases). The V end lost 1 base, the J end lost 3 bases, and 15 bases lay between the germline ends. From germline, CDR1 is SEHNR and CDR2 FQNEAQ (reference sequence). This CDR3 has 16 residues. CDR3 amino acids: CASSLGGFGRDYGYTF. CDR3 nucleotides: TGTGCCAGCAGCTTAGGTGGCTTCGGCAGGGACTATGGCTACACCTTC.

The chain employs TRBV3-1 and TRBJ2-3; 11 positions agree with TRBD1. Germline V lookup: CDR1 LGHDT, CDR2 YNNKEL (reference sequence). This CDR3 region has 16 residues. V was pared by 4 bases and J by 6 bases, with 9 bases of the junction left unmatched. DNA for the CDR3: TGTGCCAGCAGCCCCCTCAGGACAGGGGGCTGGGATACGCAGTATTTT. Translating gives CASSPLRTGGWDTQYF.

The chain employs TRBV4-3 and TRBJ2-3, with 12 bases lining up with TRBD2. V shed 2 bases, J shed 6 bases, and the junction held 3 bases outside the gene matches. This CDR3 is 15 amino acids long. From germline, CDR1 is LGHNA and CDR2 YSLEER. This chain's CDR3 is CASSQLAGGRDTQYF. CDR3 nucleotides: TGCGCCAGCAGCCAACTAGCGGGGGGGCGGGATACGCAGTATTTT.

This clonotype is a singleton in its sample. This chain connects TRBV9 to TRBJ2-3, with D possibly matching TRBD2 (7 bases). The V gene's germline CDR1 is SGDLS and CDR2 YYNGEE. The CDR3 covers 16 residues. Trimming removed 3 bases at V and 2 bases at J, with 16 bases between. The CDR3 coding sequence is TGTGCCAGCAGCGCTAGAAGGGGGGGTTACACAGATACGCAGTATTTT. Translation: CASSARRGGYTDTQYF.

In the case of this clonotype: Its ends do not fully match the called genes, so a read error is possible. The V call is TRBV5-5, the J call TRBJ2-1, with D possibly being TRBD2 (6 bases). CDR3 length: 14 residues. Germline V lookup: CDR1 SGHKS, CDR2 YYEKEE (reference sequence). CDR3 amino acids: CAGSSGTLYNEQFF. The CDR3 coding sequence is TGTGCCGGCAGCTCCGGGACTCTCTACAATGAGCAGTTCTTC.

About this clonotype itself: At one boundary the junction diverges from the germline segment, which might be a read error. The CDR3 nucleotides are TGTGCCAGCACCTTGGCCAGGGGACAGTATGGCTACACCTTC. Protein product: CASTLARGQYGYTF. The chain links TRBV5-6 to TRBJ1-2; 7 nucleotides agree with TRBD1. Germline CDR1 is SGHDT and CDR2 is YYEEEE. CDR3 size: 14 residues.

This chain links TRBV5-1 with TRBJ2-1; tentatively, D is TRBD1 (6 bases). The CDR3 sequence is 17 residues long. Per the germline V gene, CDR1 is SGHRS and CDR2 is YFSETQ. The V end was cut by 3 bases, the J end by 5 bases, with 21 bases between. The CDR3 DNA reads TGCGCCAGCAGCTGGCCGCTCGACAGGTTCGGTAACAATGAGCAGTTCTTC. Protein: CASSWPLDRFGNNEQFF.

The chain has TRBV3-1 and TRBJ1-4; no firm D call. Germline V lookup: CDR1 LGHDT, CDR2 YNNKEL (reference sequence). V shed 4 bases and J shed 5 bases, with 17 bases lying between them. The CDR3 has 16 residues. The CDR3 loop reads CASSRILGDSNEKLFF. The CDR3, as DNA: TGTGCCAGCAGCCGCATACTCGGGGATTCGAATGAAAAACTGTTTTTT.

The chain has TRBV9 and TRBJ1-5; D remains unclear. The DNA end lines up better with TRBJ2-3; the J call may be wrong. The CDR3 covers 13 residues. Per germline, CDR1 SGDLS and CDR2 YYNGEE. Here the CDR3 DNA reads TGTGCCAGCAGCGACAGTCCTAATCAGCCCCAGTATTTT. Its protein product is CASSDSPNQPQYF.

This clonotype was observed a handful of times. V gene TRBV4-2 combines with J gene TRBJ1-2; TRBD1 is a possible D gene (6 bases). This CDR3 is 15 amino acids long. Deletions cut 4 bases from V and 6 bases from J, with 18 bases between. Germline V CDR1 and CDR2: LGHNA, YNFKEQ. Here the CDR3 DNA reads TGTGCCAGCAGCCCCAAACTGGACAGCAGTAATGGCTACACCTTC. Its translation: CASSPKLDSSNGYTF.

The J gene is TRBJ2-5, the V gene TRBV2, with 10 bases matching TRBD2. The V gene's germline CDR1 is SNHLY and CDR2 FYNNEI. The V and J ends lost 2 bases and 7 bases, in that order; junction bases with no gene match: 13. This CDR3 region has 17 residues. The CDR3 here is CASSEIASGGAARTQYF. The CDR3 DNA reads as TGTGCCAGCAGTGAAATCGCTAGCGGGGGCGCGGCTCGGACCCAGTACTTC.

This clonotype was seen a few times. The CDR3 sequence: CASSLTGMQETQYF. As DNA, the CDR3 is TGCGCCAGCAGCCTCACAGGGATGCAAGAGACCCAGTACTTC. The chain uses TRBV5-1 and TRBJ2-5; D is possibly TRBD1 (6 bases). V was trimmed by 4 bases and J by 2 bases, leaving 12 bases between them. CDR1 and CDR2 from the germline V gene are SGHRS and YFSETQ. The CDR3 runs 14 residues.

The chain employs TRBV28 and TRBJ2-7; unclear D gene. The CDR3 sequence is 14 residues long. Trimming removed 5 bases from V and 0 bases from J, with 11 bases in between. CDR1 and CDR2 (germline): MDHEN, SYDVKM. The CDR3 loop reads CASSADNPSYEQYF. CDR3 bases: TGTGCCAGCAGTGCCGACAATCCCTCCTACGAGCAGTACTTC.

The V and J genes are TRBV4-1 and TRBJ2-5; possibly TRBD2 for D (5 bases). The V and J ends lost 0 bases and 9 bases respectively, with 23 bases between them. The CDR3 sequence is 17 residues long. Germline CDR1 is MGHRA and CDR2 is YSYEKL. CDR3 sequence: CASSQDGGSLVVSAQYF. As DNA, the CDR3 is TGCGCCAGCAGCCAAGACGGAGGCTCCCTAGTGGTTAGCGCCCAGTACTTC.